This T cell receptor (beta chain) was profiled in a study of T cells in tuberculosis. Whole-study context: This South African cohort compared adolescents with or without latent tuberculosis against adults with active tuberculosis. The study's findings and limits: Selection depended on which cryopreserved specimens were available.

Each clinical donor contributed on average about 92,000 T cells from unsorted cryopreserved PBMC. Comments on this clone: What it recognizes is unknown.

Clones were read by immunoSEQ multiplex PCR, and TCRdb kept only the in-frame ones, dropping some. This repertoire shows more than 40,000 clones, less than 95% found once; its top ten account for around 1.9%. Germline CDR1 MNHEY, CDR2 SMNVEV (reference sequence). The CDR3 has 14 residues. The trim removed 3 bases at V and 7 bases at J, leaving 7 bases unmatched. The V and J genes are TRBV27 and TRBJ1-2; TRBD1 aligns across 8 bases. The sequenced material came from PBMCs. The clonotype originates from a donor aged 5 to 30 with latent tuberculosis or without tuberculosis infection. Some clones in this sample may be carry-over from other donors' samples. DNA for the CDR3: TGTGCCAGCAGTTTTAGGCAGGGGGCTGTTGGCTACACCTTC. Protein product: CASSFRQGAVGYTF.